The present entry profiles one T cell receptor (beta chain) with its context. The sample is drawn from a study of blood T cell repertoires in COVID-19. The CDR3 consists of 15 residues. V shed 5 bases, J shed 4 bases, and the junction held 6 bases outside the gene matches. CDR1 and CDR2 (germline): MDHEN, SYDVKM. Generated by immunoSEQ multiplex PCR, the TCRdb table keeps only in-frame clones and is missing some. The profile shows some 210,000 clones, around 90% of them singletons. The clonotype originates from a man in his late teens or twenties with acute COVID-19. Sequenced input: PBMCs or T cells enriched from blood (not recorded which). The chain has TRBV28 and TRBJ1-1, with 11 bases matching TRBD1. DNA for the CDR3: TGTGCCAGCAGTCCCCGGGACAGGGGGAGCACTGAAGCTTTCTTT. This encodes CASSPRDRGSTEAFF. The full variable domain, rest sourced from reference TRBV28 and TRBJ1-1, is DVKVTQSSRYLVKRTGEKVFLECVQDMDHENMFWYRQDPGLGLRLIYFSYDVKMKEKGDIPEGYSVSREKKERFSLILESASTNQTSMYLCASSPRDRGSTEAFFGQGTRLTVV.